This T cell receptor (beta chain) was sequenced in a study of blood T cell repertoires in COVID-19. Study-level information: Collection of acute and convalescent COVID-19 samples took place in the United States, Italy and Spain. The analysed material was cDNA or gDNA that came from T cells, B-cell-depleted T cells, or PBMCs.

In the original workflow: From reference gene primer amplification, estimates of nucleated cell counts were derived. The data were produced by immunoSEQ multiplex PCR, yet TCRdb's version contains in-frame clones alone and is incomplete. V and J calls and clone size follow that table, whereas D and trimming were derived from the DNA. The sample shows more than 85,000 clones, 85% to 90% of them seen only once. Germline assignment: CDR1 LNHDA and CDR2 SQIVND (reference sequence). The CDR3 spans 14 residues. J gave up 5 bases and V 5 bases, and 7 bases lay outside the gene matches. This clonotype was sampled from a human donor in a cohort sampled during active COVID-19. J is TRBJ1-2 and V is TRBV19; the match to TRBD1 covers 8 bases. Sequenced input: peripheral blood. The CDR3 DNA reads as TGTGCCAGTAGTCCCCCGGGACAGGCTTATGGCTACACCTTC. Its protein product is CASSPPGQAYGYTF.